The clone carrying this T cell receptor (beta chain) has only one observation. This sample is drawn from a study of technical replicates of blood from a few donors. Using immunoSEQ multiplex PCR, the repertoire was profiled, and TCRdb retains in-frame clones only, with some absent. Of approximately 76,000 clones in the sample, approximately 86% were seen once. V was cut by 6 bases and J by 0 bases, with 12 bases left in between. CDR3 length: 14 residues. CDR1 and CDR2 (germline): MDHEN, SYDVKM. Sequencing was carried out using PBMCs. The chain combines TRBV28 with TRBJ2-7, with TRBD1 as a possible D gene (6 bases). The receptor comes from a human donor in good health. Some clones in this sample may be carry-over from other donors' samples. CDR3 in DNA: TGTGCCAGCAGGGTACAGGGACCCTCCTACGAGCAGTACTTC. It translates to CASRVQGPSYEQYF.